The sample holds one count of the clone carrying this T cell receptor (beta chain). The CDR3 is 16 residues long. Germline V gene data show CDR1 as DFQATT and CDR2 as SNEGSKA (reference sequence). Between the trimmed V and J ends, which lost 0 bases and 2 bases, there was a span of 16 bases. This entry belongs to a study of T cell repertoires in cytomegalovirus infection. In TCRdb, the reads were re-called with MiXCR into one record per CDR3 protein. Seen here are nearly 650,000 distinct CDR3 sequences, 20% to 25% observed once, and the top ten hold around 7.6%. The rearrangement links TRBV20-1 to TRBJ1-2; D is ambiguous. Sequencing was done on a sample of CD8+ T cells from PBMCs. The receptor comes from a human donor in good health (CMV status not recorded). Some clones in this sample may be carry-over from other donors' samples. CDR3 sequence (DNA): TGCAGTGCTAGAGATATTAAAGGGCAGGTGAACTATGGCTACACCTTC. It encodes CSARDIKGQVNYGYTF.